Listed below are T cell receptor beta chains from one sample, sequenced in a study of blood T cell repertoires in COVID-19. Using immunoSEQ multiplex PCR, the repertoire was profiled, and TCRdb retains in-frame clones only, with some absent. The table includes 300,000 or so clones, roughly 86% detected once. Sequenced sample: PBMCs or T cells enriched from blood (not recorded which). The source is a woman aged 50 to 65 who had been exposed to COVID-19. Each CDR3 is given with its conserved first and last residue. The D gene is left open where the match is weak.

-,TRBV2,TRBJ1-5,TGTGCCAGCAGTGACCTGGGGGCCAATCAGCCCCAGCATTTT,CASSDLGANQPQHF
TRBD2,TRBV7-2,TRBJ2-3,TGTGCCAGCAGCTTAGCGCTCGGGGGGGCGAGCACAGATACGCAGTATTTT,CASSLALGGASTDTQYF
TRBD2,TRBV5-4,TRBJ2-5,TGTGCCAGCACCCTGGCAGGGAGGGGAGAGACCCAGTACTTC,CASTLAGRGETQYF
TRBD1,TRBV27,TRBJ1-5,TGTGCCAGCAGTTTAAGGACAGGGGGTCAGCCCCAGCATTTT,CASSLRTGGQPQHF
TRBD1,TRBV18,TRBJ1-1,TGTGCCAGCTCCGGACAGGGGGAAAACACTGAAGCTTTCTTT,CASSGQGENTEAFF
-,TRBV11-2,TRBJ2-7,TGTGCCAGCAGCTTAGTGTCGGGGATCCACGAGCAGTACTTC,CASSLVSGIHEQYF
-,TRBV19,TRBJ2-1,TGTGCCAGTAGTCTTGACTCGAGCTCCTACAATGAGCAGTTCTTC,CASSLDSSSYNEQFF
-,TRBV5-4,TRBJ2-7,TGTGCCAGCAGCCCCAGTGGGGGGGGCAGGGAAAGCTCCTACGAGCAGTACTTC,CASSPSGGGRESSYEQYF
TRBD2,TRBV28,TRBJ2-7,TGTGCCAGCAGTCGGCGGGGGGGAGGGCAGTACTTC,CASSRRGGGQYF
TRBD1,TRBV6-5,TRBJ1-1,TGTGCCAGTAAACGACAGGGGGCGGTAGGCACTGAAGCTTTCTTT,CASKRQGAVGTEAFF